What follows is one T cell receptor (beta chain) and its context. Its antigen remains unidentified. The data belong to a study of T cell responses to AZD1222 COVID-19 vaccine. Study-level points and caveats: Spike-specific TCR breadth and depth rose after two AZD1222 doses. Reportedly, close to half of spike-specific TCRs are directed against unmutated variant regions. Repertoire sampling was restricted to post-peak T cell response timepoints. Donors, mostly white British, included more females; clonal diversity was possibly underestimated.

TCRdb keeps only in-frame clones here, not all; method: immunoSEQ multiplex PCR. Among about 150,000 clones, approximately 90% were seen once, and the ten largest hold less than 2%. Germline V lookup: CDR1 LNHDA, CDR2 SQIVND (reference sequence). The CDR3 sequence is 15 residues long. The V gene lost 0 bases and the J gene lost 6 bases, with 12 bases spanning the gap. This receptor was identified in an adult in good health. The starting material was peripheral blood, obtained on day 0 of AZD1222 vaccination. The genes are TRBV19 and TRBJ2-1; the D gene is possibly TRBD1 (6 bases). The CDR3 sequence is CASSIDGTRGNEQFF. The CDR3 DNA is TGTGCCAGTAGTATAGACGGGACAAGGGGCAATGAGCAGTTCTTC. Full variable domain (remainder filled in from reference TRBV19 and TRBJ2-1): DGGITQSPKYLFRKEGQNVTLSCEQNLNHDAMYWYRQDPGQGLRLIYYSQIVNDFQKGDIAEGYSVSREKKESFPLTVTSAQKNPTAFYLCASSIDGTRGNEQFFGPGTRLTVL.